This T cell receptor (beta chain) came from a study of CD8+ T cells in alopecia areata. At the level of the study: At a dose of 5 to 10 mg twice daily, oral tofacitinib was given to treated patients. Once tofacitinib had been taken for 6 to 18 months, 6 months off drug followed.

Study-wide findings and caveats: An increase in clonality over normal scalp was evident in lesional scalp, especially alopecia totalis/universalis.

PBMCs, the starting material, were the source of sorted CD4+ and CD8+ T cells. As regards this clone: The antigen remains unidentified.

Once RNA had been extracted, it was reverse transcribed into cDNA to act as the sequencing template. The table came from immunoSEQ multiplex PCR; TCRdb's copy has only in-frame clones and leaves some out. Of 150,000 to 200,000 clones listed, 67% are singletons. V lost 1 base, J lost 2 bases, and 7 bases lay in between. The CDR3 is 14 amino acids. The V gene's germline CDR1 is LNHDA and CDR2 SQIVND (reference sequence). Sequencing was performed on CD8+ T cells sorted from blood, taken at week 0. The chain has TRBV19 and TRBJ2-3; D gene unclear. The sequence came from a human donor with alopecia areata. CDR3 region: CASSIGLNTDTQYF. For the CDR3, the DNA is TGTGCCAGTAGTATAGGACTCAACACAGATACGCAGTATTTT.